This TCR beta chain was recovered during a study of fetal regulatory T cell absence and autoimmunity. This clone was counted between two and nine times. Generated by immunoSEQ multiplex PCR, the TCRdb table keeps only in-frame clones and is missing some. The sample lists just over 45,000 clones, roughly 80% occurring once. V lost 1 base, J lost 3 bases, and 2 bases stayed unmatched. In germline, CDR1 is SGHKS, CDR2 YYEKEE (reference sequence). This CDR3 has 14 residues. The sequence came from a newborn boy with IPEX syndrome. Sequencing was performed on cord blood. The V call is TRBV5-5, the J call TRBJ2-7; 9 nucleotides align to TRBD1. The chain's CDR3 is CASSLTDRGYEQYF. The CDR3, as DNA: TGTGCCAGCAGCTTGACGGACAGGGGCTACGAGCAGTACTTC.